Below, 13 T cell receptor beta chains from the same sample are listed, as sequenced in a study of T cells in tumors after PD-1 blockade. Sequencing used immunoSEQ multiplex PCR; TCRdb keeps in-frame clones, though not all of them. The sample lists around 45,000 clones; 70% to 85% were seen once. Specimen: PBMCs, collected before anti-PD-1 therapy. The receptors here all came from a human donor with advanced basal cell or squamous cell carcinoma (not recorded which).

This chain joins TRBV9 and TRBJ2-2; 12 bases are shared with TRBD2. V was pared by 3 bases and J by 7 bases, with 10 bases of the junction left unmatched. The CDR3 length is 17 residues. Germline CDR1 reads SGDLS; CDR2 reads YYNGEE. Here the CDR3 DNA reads TGTGCCAGCAGCGGAACTCCTAGCGGGGGGGCCGGCGGGGAGCTGTTTTTT. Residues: CASSGTPSGGAGGELFF.

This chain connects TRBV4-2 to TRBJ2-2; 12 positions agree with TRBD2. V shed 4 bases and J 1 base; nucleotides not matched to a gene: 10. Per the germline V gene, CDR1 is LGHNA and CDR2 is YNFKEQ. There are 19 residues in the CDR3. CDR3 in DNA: TGTGCCAGCAGCCCCGAATGGACTAGCGGGGCATGGAACACCGGGGAGCTGTTTTTT. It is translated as CASSPEWTSGAWNTGELFF.

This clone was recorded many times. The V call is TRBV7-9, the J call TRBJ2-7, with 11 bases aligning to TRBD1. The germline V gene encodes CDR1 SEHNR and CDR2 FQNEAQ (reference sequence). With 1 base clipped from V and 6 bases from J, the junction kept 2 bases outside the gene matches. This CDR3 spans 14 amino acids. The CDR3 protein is CASSLEGTGGEQYF. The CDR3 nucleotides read TGTGCCAGCAGCTTAGAGGGGACAGGGGGCGAGCAGTACTTC. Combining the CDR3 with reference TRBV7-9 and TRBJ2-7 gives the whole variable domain DTGVSQNPRHKITKRGQNVTFRCDPISEHNRLYWYRQTLGQGPEFLTYFQNEAQLEKSRLLSDRFSAERPKGSFSTLEIQRTEQGDSAMYLCASSLEGTGGEQYFGPGTRLTVT.

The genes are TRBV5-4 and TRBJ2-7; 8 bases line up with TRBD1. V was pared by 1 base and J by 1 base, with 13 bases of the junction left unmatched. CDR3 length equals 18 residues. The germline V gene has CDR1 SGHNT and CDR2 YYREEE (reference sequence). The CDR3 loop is CASSLSDRAAGPSYEQYF. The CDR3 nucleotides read TGTGCCAGCAGCTTGTCGGACAGGGCCGCGGGGCCATCCTACGAGCAGTACTTC.

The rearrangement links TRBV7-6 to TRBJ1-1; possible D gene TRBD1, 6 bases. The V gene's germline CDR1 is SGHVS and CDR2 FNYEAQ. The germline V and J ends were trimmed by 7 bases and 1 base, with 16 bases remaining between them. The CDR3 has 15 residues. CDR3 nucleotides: TGTGCCAGCAAACAACTACCCAGGGGGAACACTGAAGCTTTCTTT. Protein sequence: CASKQLPRGNTEAFF.

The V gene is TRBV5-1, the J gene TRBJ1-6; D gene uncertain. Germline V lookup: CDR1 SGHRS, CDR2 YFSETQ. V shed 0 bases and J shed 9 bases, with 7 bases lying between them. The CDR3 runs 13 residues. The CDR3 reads CASSLEETSPLHF. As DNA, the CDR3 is TGCGCCAGCAGCTTGGAGGAAACTTCACCCCTCCACTTT. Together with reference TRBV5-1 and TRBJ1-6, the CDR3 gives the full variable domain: KAGVTQTPRYLIKTRGQQVTLSCSPISGHRSVSWYQQTPGQGLQFLFEYFSETQRNKGNFPGRFSGRQFSNSRSEMNVSTLELGDSALYLCASSLEETSPLHFGNGTRLTVT.

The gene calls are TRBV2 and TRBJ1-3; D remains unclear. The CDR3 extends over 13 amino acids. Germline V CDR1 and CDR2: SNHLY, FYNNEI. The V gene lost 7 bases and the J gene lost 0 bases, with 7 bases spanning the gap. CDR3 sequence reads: CASIDNSGNTIYF. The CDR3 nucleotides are TGTGCCAGCATTGACAACTCTGGAAACACCATATATTTT.

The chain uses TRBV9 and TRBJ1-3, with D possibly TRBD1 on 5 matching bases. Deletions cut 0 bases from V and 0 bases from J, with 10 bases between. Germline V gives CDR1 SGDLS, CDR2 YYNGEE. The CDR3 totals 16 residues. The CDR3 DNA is TGTGCCAGCAGCGTAGCAGGGCAGAGCTCTGGAAACACCATATATTTT. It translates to CASSVAGQSSGNTIYF.

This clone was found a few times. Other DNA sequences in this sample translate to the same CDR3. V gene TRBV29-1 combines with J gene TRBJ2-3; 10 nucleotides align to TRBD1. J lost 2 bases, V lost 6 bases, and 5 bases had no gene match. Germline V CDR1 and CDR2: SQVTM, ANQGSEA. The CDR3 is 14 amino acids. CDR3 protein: CSVEGQGYTDTQYF. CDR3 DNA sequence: TGCAGCGTGGAGGGACAGGGGTACACAGATACGCAGTATTTT.

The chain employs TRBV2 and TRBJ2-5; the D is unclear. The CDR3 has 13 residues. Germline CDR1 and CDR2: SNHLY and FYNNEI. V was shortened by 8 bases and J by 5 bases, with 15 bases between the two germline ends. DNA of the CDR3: TGTGCCAGCGGCGGAGTGTTCGAGGAGACCCAGTACTTC. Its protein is CASGGVFEETQYF.

The CDR3 protein is CASSQGQTSYEQYF. CDR3 sequence (DNA): TGTGCCAGCAGCCAAGGACAGACCTCCTACGAGCAGTACTTC. The rearrangement uses TRBV7-8 and TRBJ2-7; D is possibly TRBD1 (6 bases). This CDR3 contains 14 residues. V gave up 5 bases and J gave up 0 bases, with 11 bases separating them. The germline CDR1 and CDR2 sequences are SGHVS and FQNEAQ.

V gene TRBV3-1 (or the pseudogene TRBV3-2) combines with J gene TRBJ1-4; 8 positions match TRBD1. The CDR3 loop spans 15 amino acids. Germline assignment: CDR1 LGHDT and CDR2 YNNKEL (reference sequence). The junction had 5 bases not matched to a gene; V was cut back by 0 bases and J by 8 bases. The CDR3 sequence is CASSQEQGVGEKLFF. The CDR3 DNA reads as TGTGCCAGCAGCCAAGAACAGGGGGTCGGCGAAAAACTGTTTTTT.

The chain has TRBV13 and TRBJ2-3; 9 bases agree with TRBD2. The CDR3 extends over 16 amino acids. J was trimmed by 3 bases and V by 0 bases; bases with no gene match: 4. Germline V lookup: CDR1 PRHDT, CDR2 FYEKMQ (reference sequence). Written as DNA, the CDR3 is TGTGCCAGCAGCTTAGGCGGGAGCGGGAGGACAGATACGCAGTATTTT. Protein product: CASSLGGSGRTDTQYF.